This TCR beta chain was retrieved from a study of cytomegalovirus exposure and HLA in healthy donors. Using immunoSEQ multiplex PCR, the repertoire was profiled, and TCRdb retains in-frame clones only, with some absent. This table holds about 84,000 clones, under 95% found once. CDR1 and CDR2 (germline): LGHNA, YNFKEQ. The length of the CDR3 is 19 residues. The V and J ends lost 1 base and 3 bases, in that order; junction bases with no gene match: 14. This clonotype originated in a man younger than 40 in good health and CMV-seronegative. The chain carries TRBV4-2 and TRBJ1-1, with TRBD1 matching 10 bases. The material sequenced was PBMCs. CDR3 bases: TGTGCCAGCAGCCAAGTATCGGCGCTGCACGGGACAGGGGACACTGAAGCTTTCTTT. This sequence encodes CASSQVSALHGTGDTEAFF.